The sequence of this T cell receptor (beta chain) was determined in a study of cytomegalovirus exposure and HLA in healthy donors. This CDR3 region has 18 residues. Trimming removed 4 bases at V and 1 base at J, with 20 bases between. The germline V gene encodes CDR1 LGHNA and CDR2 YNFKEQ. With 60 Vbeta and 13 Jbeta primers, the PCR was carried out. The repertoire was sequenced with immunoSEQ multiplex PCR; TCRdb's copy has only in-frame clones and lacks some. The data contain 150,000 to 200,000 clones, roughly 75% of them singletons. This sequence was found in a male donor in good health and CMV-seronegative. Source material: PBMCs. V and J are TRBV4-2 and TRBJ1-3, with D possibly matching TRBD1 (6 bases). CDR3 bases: TGTGCCAGCAGCCGAGGACAGTCTGGAATGGGGTCTGGAAACACCATATATTTT. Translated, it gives CASSRGQSGMGSGNTIYF.